The T cell receptor (beta chain) under discussion was sequenced for a study of CD8 T cells in Susac syndrome. V trimming: 3 bases; J trimming: 9 bases; junction bases outside the gene matches: 8. Germline V lookup: CDR1 LGHDT, CDR2 YNNKEL (reference sequence). This CDR3 comprises 17 residues. The authors reverse transcribed roughly 0.5 to 1 ug RNA with random hexamers. TCRdb fed the immunoSEQ multiplex PCR reads into MiXCR, producing one record per CDR3 protein. This table has 160,000 or so distinct CDR3 sequences, approximately 94% appearing once. The V and J genes are TRBV3-1 and TRBJ2-1, with TRBD2 matching over 16 bases. Sequences were obtained from CD4+ T cells from PBMCs. The sequence came from a human donor with multiple sclerosis. In nucleotides, the CDR3 is TGTGCCAGCAGCCAGGCTTGGGGACTAGCGGGAGGGCTTGAGCAGTTCTTC. Amino acids: CASSQAWGLAGGLEQFF.